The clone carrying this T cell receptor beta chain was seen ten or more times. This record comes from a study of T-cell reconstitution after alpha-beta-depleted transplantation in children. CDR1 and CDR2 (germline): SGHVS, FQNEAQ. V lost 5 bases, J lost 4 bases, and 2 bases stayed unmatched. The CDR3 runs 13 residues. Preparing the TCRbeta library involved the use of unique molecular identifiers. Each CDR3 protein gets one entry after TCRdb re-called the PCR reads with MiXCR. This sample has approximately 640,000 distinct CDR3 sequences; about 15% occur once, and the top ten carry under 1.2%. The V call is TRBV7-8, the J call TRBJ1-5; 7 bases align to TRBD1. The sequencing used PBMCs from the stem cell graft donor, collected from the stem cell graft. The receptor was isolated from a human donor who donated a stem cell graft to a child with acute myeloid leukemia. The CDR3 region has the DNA TGTGCCAGCAGCGAGGGACAGAATCAGCCCCAGCATTTT. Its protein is CASSEGQNQPQHF. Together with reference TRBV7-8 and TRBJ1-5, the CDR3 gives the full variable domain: GAGVSQSPRYKVAKRGQDVALRCDPISGHVSLFWYQQALGQGPEFLTYFQNEAQLDKSGLPSDRFFAERPEGSVSTLKIQRTQQEDSAVYLCASSEGQNQPQHFGDGTRLSIL.